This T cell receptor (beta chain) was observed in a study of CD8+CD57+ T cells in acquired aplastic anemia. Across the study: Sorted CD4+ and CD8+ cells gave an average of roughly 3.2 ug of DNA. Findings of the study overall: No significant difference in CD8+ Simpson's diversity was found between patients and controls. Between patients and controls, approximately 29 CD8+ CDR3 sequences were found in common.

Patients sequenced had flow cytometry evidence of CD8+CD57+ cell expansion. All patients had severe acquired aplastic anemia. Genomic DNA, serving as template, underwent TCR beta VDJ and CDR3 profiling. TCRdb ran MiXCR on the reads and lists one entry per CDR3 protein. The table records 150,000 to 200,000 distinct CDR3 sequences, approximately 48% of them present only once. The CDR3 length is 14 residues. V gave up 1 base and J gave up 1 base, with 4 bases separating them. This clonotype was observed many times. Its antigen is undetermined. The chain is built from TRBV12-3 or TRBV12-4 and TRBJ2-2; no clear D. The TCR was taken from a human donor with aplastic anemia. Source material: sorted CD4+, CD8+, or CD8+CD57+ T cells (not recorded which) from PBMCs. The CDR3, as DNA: TGTGCCAGCAGTTTAGGGCTGAACACCGGGGAGCTGTTTTTT. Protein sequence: CASSLGLNTGELFF.